This entry describes one T cell receptor (beta chain). Trimming cost V 1 base and J 5 bases, with 6 bases left between them. The CDR3 spans 12 residues. These data originate in a study of blood T cell repertoires in COVID-19. Study overall: COVID-19 samples, acute and convalescent, were from the United States, Italy and Spain. PBMCs, B-cell-depleted T cells, or T cells provided the cDNA or gDNA that made up the material.

In the original workflow: Estimation of nucleated cell counts relied on the amplification of reference gene primers. Libraries were prepared by immunoSEQ multiplex PCR; TCRdb keeps only in-frame clonotypes and omits some of them. That table furnishes V, J and clone size, whereas the DNA furnished D and trimming. The data show 150,000 to 200,000 clones, about nine tenths seen once. V usage is TRBV12-3 or TRBV12-4 and J usage is TRBJ2-7; TRBD2 is a possible D gene (5 bases). The receptor comes from a man aged 50 to 60 with acute or convalescent COVID-19. The specimen sequenced was peripheral blood. The CDR3 sequence: CASSLGGDEQYF. The DNA of the CDR3 is TGTGCCAGCAGTTTAGGGGGAGACGAGCAGTACTTC.